This T cell receptor (beta chain) emerged from a study of T-cell reconstitution after alpha-beta-depleted transplantation in children (dated by TCRdb to 2016 to 2017). As for the study more broadly: T-cell immune reconstitution after TCRalphabeta/CD19-depleted allogeneic hematopoietic cell transplantation in children was quantitatively tracked in the study by means of TCR repertoire profiling.

The library was made by PCR. Sequenced using an Illumina HiSeq 2500. Molecular barcoding was employed in the preparation of TCR libraries, with unique molecular identifiers being used to normalize TCRbeta repertoire quantification. Using fastp at Q25 and MiXCR, TCRdb reprocessed the public reads and kept productive beta chains. A single entry per CDR3 protein holds the most common genes and DNA from its merged rows. Across this sample there are roughly 300,000 distinct CDR3 sequences, with about 9.4% seen only once. The ten largest clones capture 2% to 3% of the sample. Concerning this clonotype itself: Its antigen has not been determined. One base away there is no much larger clone; base qualities are not given.

V loses 0 bases at its end and J loses 7 bases; junction bases beyond the gene matches: 9. Sequences MGHRA (CDR1) and YSYEKL (CDR2) are obtained from the germline V gene. The CDR3 holds 17 amino acids from the cysteine to the phenylalanine. Just the 51-base CDR3 DNA is kept, in frame starting at base 1. This receptor was identified in a human donor who donated a stem cell graft to a child with acute lymphoblastic leukemia. The sample consisted of PBMCs from the stem cell graft donor, taken from the stem cell graft. The V and J genes are TRBV4-1 and TRBJ2-1; TRBD2 lines up with 10 middle nucleotides. The CDR3 in this case is CASSQEPAGGPRNEQFF. The nucleotide sequence is given as TGCGCCAGCAGCCAAGAACCAGCGGGAGGGCCGAGAAATGAGCAGTTCTTC.